This is a list of T cell receptor beta chains from one sample in a study of shared clonotypes between healthy human individuals. Sequenced by immunoSEQ multiplex PCR; TCRdb stores in-frame clones only, minus some. Here the sample spans around 300,000 clones, about nine tenths being singletons. The sequenced material came from memory CD8+ T cells sorted from blood. The receptors here all came from a man between 18 and 35 years old in good health. CDR3s include the opening cysteine and the closing phenylalanine or tryptophan. The D gene is left open where the match is weak. The size of a clone is reported for some rows only, either as once, few or many, or as a class for expanded clones.

abundance	v_gene	j_gene	d_gene	CDR3nt	CDR3aa
.	TRBV11-2	TRBJ2-5	.	TGTGCCAGCAGCACCCCTCAGGGGCCCCAGTACTTC	CASSTPQGPQYF
.	TRBV5-5	TRBJ2-4	TRBD1	TGTGCCAGCAGCTTGGGGACAGGGGGCTATGGCATTCAGTACTTC	CASSLGTGGYGIQYF
once	TRBV6-5	TRBJ1-1	.	TGTGCCAGCAGTCTTTCGCAGGGGAACACTGAAGCTTTCTTT	CASSLSQGNTEAFF
.	TRBV19	TRBJ2-2	.	TGTGCCAGTAGTATTAGGGAGAACACCGGGGAGCTGTTTTTT	CASSIRENTGELFF
many	TRBV29-1	TRBJ2-7	.	TGCAGCGTGAGCTCTTTACCGGGAAGGGACTACGAGCAGTACTTC	CSVSSLPGRDYEQYF
.	TRBV9	TRBJ1-2	.	TGTGCCAGCAGCAACAGCGGCGAATATGGCTACACCTTC	CASSNSGEYGYTF
.	TRBV7-9	TRBJ1-1	.	TGTGCCAGCAGCGAAAAATCAGGAAACACTGAAGCTTTCTTT	CASSEKSGNTEAFF
.	TRBV7-9	TRBJ2-2	.	TGTGCCAGCAGCTTGTTGGAGGACACCGGGGAGCTGTTTTTT	CASSLLEDTGELFF
.	TRBV30	TRBJ1-2	.	TGTGCCTGGAGTGTACCCCAGCGTGGCTACACCTTC	CAWSVPQRGYTF
.	TRBV10-3	TRBJ1-3	.	TGTGCCATTAGGGATCCTGGAAACACCATATATTTT	CAIRDPGNTIYF
few	TRBV4-1	TRBJ2-2	.	TGCGCCAGCAGCCACCAGGGCGGGGAGCTGTTTTTT	CASSHQGGELFF
.	TRBV5-4	TRBJ1-1	TRBD1	TGTGCCAGCAGCTTGGACGGCTACATAGCGACAGGGAGGAACACTGAAGCTTTCTTT	CASSLDGYIATGRNTEAFF
once	TRBV6-5	TRBJ2-2	.	TGTGCCAGCAGTTTCCTTGCGAGTGTCGGGGAGCTGTTTTTT	CASSFLASVGELFF
.	TRBV28	TRBJ1-6	.	TGTGCCAGCAGCTCCCGGACGGTGACACTTAATTCACCCCTCCACTTT	CASSSRTVTLNSPLHF
.	TRBV27	TRBJ2-7	TRBD1	TGTGCCAGCAGTTGGACAGGGGGCACTTACGAGCAGTACTTC	CASSWTGGTYEQYF
.	TRBV28	TRBJ1-1	.	TGTGCCAGCAGTAGGCCGTTTTTTTCTGAAGCTTTCTTT	CASSRPFFSEAFF
.	TRBV10-3	TRBJ2-7	.	TGTGCCATCAGTGAGCCGGGCCAAGGCGTCGACGAGCAGTACTTC	CAISEPGQGVDEQYF
few	TRBV5-4	TRBJ2-3	TRBD2	TGTGCCAGCAGCTTGGTGCTAGCGGGACCCACAGATACGCAGTATTTT	CASSLVLAGPTDTQYF
.	TRBV5-4	TRBJ2-5	.	TGTGCCAGCAGTAAGGCGGGTAGTCAAGAGACCCAGTACTTC	CASSKAGSQETQYF
.	TRBV30	TRBJ2-1	TRBD1	TGTGCCTGGACCCGGGACAGGGGGCTTTACAATGAGCAGTTCTTC	CAWTRDRGLYNEQFF
.	TRBV27	TRBJ2-1	.	TGTGCCAGCAGTTCCTTGGGACTTCTCCTAACCAATGAGCAGTTCTTC	CASSSLGLLLTNEQFF
.	TRBV2	TRBJ2-7	.	TGTGCCAGCAGTGAGCTATTCGGGAGCGAGCAGTACTTC	CASSELFGSEQYF
.	TRBV4-1	TRBJ2-1	TRBD2	TGCGCCAGCAGCCAAGAGGAACGGGGGGGCTACAATGAGCAGTTCTTC	CASSQEERGGYNEQFF
.	TRBV27	TRBJ2-1	.	TGTGCCAGCGGCCGAAGCTCCTCCTACAATGAGCAGTTCTTC	CASGRSSSYNEQFF
.	TRBV28	TRBJ2-5	.	TGTGCCAGCAGTAGTGGGGTCCAAGAGACCCAGTACTTC	CASSSGVQETQYF
once	TRBV4-3	TRBJ2-2	.	TGCGCCAGCAGCTACGGGAACACCGGGGAGCTGTTTTTT	CASSYGNTGELFF
.	TRBV5-4	TRBJ2-1	.	TGTGCCAGCAGCCCAGACTCAAGCGCCCGCGATGAGCAGTTCTTC	CASSPDSSARDEQFF